This is a list of T cell receptor beta chains from one sample in a study of blood T cell repertoires in COVID-19. The method was immunoSEQ multiplex PCR; TCRdb's version includes in-frame clones alone and lacks a portion of them. The data hold under 250,000 clones, with almost 90% observed a single time. Sequences were obtained from peripheral blood. The receptors stem from a man aged 80 or over with acute or convalescent COVID-19. Each CDR3 is given with its conserved first and last residue. The D gene is left open where the match is weak. The listing skips clone size in some rows; elsewhere it reads once, few, many or a size class.

>TRBV13|TRBJ2-3|TRBD2|-
CASSDSSGGASGTDTQYF
TGTGCCAGCAGCGACTCTAGCGGGGGGGCCTCGGGCACAGATACGCAGTATTTT
>TRBV4-2|TRBJ2-1|TRBD2|-
CASSQDGGGFSYNEQFF
TGTGCCAGCAGCCAAGATGGGGGGGGTTTTAGCTACAATGAGCAGTTCTTC
>TRBV10-3|TRBJ2-5|-|-
CAISVSSDRPSGRETQYF
TGTGCCATCAGTGTTAGCTCGGACAGACCATCCGGAAGGGAGACCCAGTACTTC
>TRBV7-6|TRBJ2-7|TRBD2|-
CASSLRRVAGDEQYF
TGTGCCAGCAGCCTCAGGAGGGTAGCGGGGGACGAGCAGTACTTC
>TRBV4-3|TRBJ2-3|-|-
CASSQVAAAGTDTQYF
TGCGCCAGCAGCCAAGTAGCGGCGGCGGGCACAGATACGCAGTATTTT
>TRBV7-2|TRBJ2-5|TRBD2|-
CASSYRAGGYETQYF
TGTGCCAGCAGCTATAGAGCGGGGGGCTATGAGACCCAGTACTTC
>TRBV6-5|TRBJ2-3|TRBD2|-
CASSSGRSSTDTQYF
TGTGCCAGCTCTAGCGGGAGGTCTAGCACAGATACGCAGTATTTT
>TRBV5-1|TRBJ2-1|TRBD1|-
CASSLKDRGNNEQFF
TGCGCCAGCAGCTTGAAAGACAGGGGCAACAATGAGCAGTTCTTC
>TRBV2|TRBJ2-1|TRBD1|once
CASSDLDRGQGNEQFF
TGTGCCAGCAGTGACCTAGACAGGGGGCAAGGCAATGAGCAGTTCTTC
>TRBV28|TRBJ1-5|-|-
CASSYPEPQHF
TGTGCCAGCAGTTATCCGGAGCCCCAGCATTTT
>TRBV12-5|TRBJ1-3|-|-
CASGLVGIVGGLNTIYF
TGTGCTAGTGGTTTGGTTGGAATCGTAGGAGGATTAAACACCATATATTTT
>TRBV18|TRBJ1-3|-|-
CASSPSISGNTIYF
TGTGCCAGCTCACCCTCTATCTCTGGAAACACCATATATTTT
>TRBV7-2|TRBJ2-1|TRBD2|-
CASSRGTAGGLYNEQFF
TGTGCCAGCAGCAGAGGGACAGCGGGAGGCCTCTACAATGAGCAGTTCTTC
>TRBV2|TRBJ1-5|-|-
CASSDRGLPNQPQHF
TGTGCCAGCAGTGATCGGGGTTTGCCCAATCAGCCCCAGCATTTT
>TRBV10-2|TRBJ2-2|-|few
CASSENLAGELFF
TGCGCCAGCAGTGAAAATTTAGCCGGGGAGCTGTTTTTT
>TRBV19|TRBJ2-3|TRBD2|-
CASSIESGRLAVARDTQYF
TGTGCCAGTAGTATAGAAAGCGGGAGGCTTGCCGTGGCCCGAGATACGCAGTATTTT